A few counts support the clone carrying this TCR beta chain. Its antigen is not known. This CDR3 region has 13 residues. Per the germline V gene, CDR1 is SGHVS and CDR2 is FQNEAQ. V lost 3 bases and J lost 13; bases outside the gene matches: 11. This entry is derived from a study of blood T cells in healthy people across ages. The study, taken as a whole, reports: Aged donors had fewer naive CD4+ cells and lower diversity than long-lived donors. Unsorted PBMCs blocked a conclusive comparison of naive and antigen-experienced cells. Older age went with lower TCR beta diversity per million T cells, in a roughly linear way. Estimates of diversity drawn from one million T cells were considered underestimates.

Primers used in a second PCR of roughly 7 to 12 cycles were a sample-barcoded 5' primer and a J-beta primer mix. MiXCR, applied by TCRdb to the 5' RACE reads, yields one record per CDR3 protein. The data show 700,000 to 850,000 distinct CDR3 sequences, about 55% seen once. This chain uses TRBV7-8 with TRBJ1-2, with TRBD1 matching 7 bases. The receptor comes from a man older than 75 in good health. Sequenced sample: blood. In nucleotides, the CDR3 is TGTGCCAGCAGCTTCGACAGGGCCCAGGTCGGCACCTTC. Translation: CASSFDRAQVGTF.